This T cell receptor (beta chain) was documented in a study of CD8 T cells in ankylosing spondylitis. V lost 4 bases to trimming and J lost 2 bases, with 11 bases between them. This CDR3 spans 14 amino acids. CDR1 is SGHRS and CDR2 is YFSETQ in the germline V gene. Generation of TCR beta libraries employed quantitative 5'-RACE incorporating molecular barcodes. TCRdb processed the 5' RACE reads anew with MiXCR; each CDR3 protein has one entry. The sample shows about 340,000 distinct CDR3 sequences, approximately 22% of them seen only once. The sequenced material came from blood, either unsorted or a sorted T cell fraction (not recorded which). This chain connects TRBV5-1 to TRBJ2-3, with D possibly matching TRBD1 (6 bases). The clonotype comes from a male donor with ankylosing spondylitis or in good health (not recorded which). The CDR3 DNA follows: TGCGCCAGCAGCCAACGGGACAACACAGATACGCAGTATTTT. It is translated as CASSQRDNTDTQYF.